The rows below give T cell receptor beta chains drawn from one sample of a study of T cell changes during pregnancy in multiple sclerosis. Using immunoSEQ multiplex PCR, the repertoire was profiled, and TCRdb retains in-frame clones only, with some absent. The table records 70,000 or so clones, roughly 91% of them present only once. Sequenced here: peripheral blood, sampled in the third trimester of pregnancy. These receptors were collected from a female donor in good health, enrolled as a control in a pregnancy study. The CDR3 runs from the conserved cysteine through the conserved F or W. D genes are given only for firm matches. Size is omitted from some rows. Given values are once, few, many or a class for expanded clones.

-	-	TRBJ2-5	TRBV15	CATSRDPGRGAETQYF	TGTGCCACCAGCAGAGATCCCGGCAGGGGTGCGGAGACCCAGTACTTC
-	TRBD1	TRBJ2-7	TRBV7-6	CASSLGQGAEEQYF	TGTGCCAGCAGCTTGGGACAGGGGGCGGAAGAGCAGTACTTC
-	-	TRBJ1-1	TRBV18	CASSPQPTGIANTEAFF	TGTGCCAGCTCACCACAACCAACAGGGATCGCGAACACTGAAGCTTTCTTT
-	-	TRBJ1-5	TRBV28	CASRGGGNQPQHF	TGTGCCAGCAGGGGGGGTGGCAATCAGCCCCAGCATTTT
-	-	TRBJ2-7	TRBV11-2	CASSRSAGNYEQYF	TGTGCCAGCAGCCGTTCGGCAGGGAACTACGAGCAGTACTTC
-	-	TRBJ1-2	TRBV10-2	CASSAGSNYGYTF	TGCGCCAGCAGTGCGGGGTCTAACTATGGCTACACCTTC
once	-	TRBJ1-2	TRBV2	CASSIGGAGYGYTF	TGTGCCAGCAGCATAGGAGGGGCGGGCTATGGCTACACCTTC
-	-	TRBJ2-5	TRBV9	CASSVGEVGTQYF	TGTGCCAGCAGCGTAGGAGAGGTGGGGACCCAGTACTTC
-	-	TRBJ1-3	TRBV19	CASSAGTPGNTIYF	TGTGCCAGTAGTGCCGGGACTCCTGGAAACACCATATATTTT
-	-	TRBJ2-1	TRBV2	CASTWEFYNEQFF	TGTGCCAGCACTTGGGAGTTTTACAATGAGCAGTTCTTC
-	-	TRBJ1-1	TRBV18	CASSRDMNTEAFF	TGTGCCAGCTCACGGGACATGAACACTGAAGCTTTCTTT
-	TRBD1	TRBJ1-5	TRBV10-1	CASTPNGTGYSNQPQHF	TGCGCCAGCACCCCCAACGGGACAGGTTATAGCAATCAGCCCCAGCATTTT
-	-	TRBJ1-3	TRBV13	CASSLDRASGNTIYF	TGTGCCAGCAGCCTCGACAGAGCCTCTGGAAACACCATATATTTT
-	TRBD2	TRBJ2-7	TRBV2	CASSVPRAWTSGGHEQYF	TGTGCCAGCAGTGTTCCCCGAGCGTGGACTAGCGGGGGGCACGAGCAGTACTTC
-	TRBD1	TRBJ1-2	TRBV23-1	CASTPGQGGNYGYTF	TGCGCCAGCACCCCCGGACAGGGTGGAAACTATGGCTACACCTTC
-	TRBD1	TRBJ1-5	TRBV6-6	CASTGGFQPQHF	TGTGCCAGCACAGGGGGCTTTCAGCCCCAGCATTTT
-	-	TRBJ2-1	TRBV4-1	CASSTIGGGSNEQFF	TGCGCCAGCAGCACGATCGGAGGAGGGAGTAATGAGCAGTTCTTC
once	-	TRBJ1-5	TRBV6-5	CASSRAGENQPQHF	TGTGCCAGCAGTCGGGCGGGGGAGAATCAGCCCCAGCATTTT
once	-	TRBJ2-3	TRBV4-1	CASRGREPALDTQYF	TGCGCCAGCAGGGGCCGGGAACCCGCTTTGGATACGCAGTATTTT
-	-	TRBJ1-1	TRBV5-1	CASSLGGRGMAEAFF	TGCGCCAGCAGCTTGGGCGGCAGGGGAATGGCTGAAGCTTTCTTT
-	-	TRBJ2-2	TRBV5-6	CASSSHGGSPTGELFF	TGTGCCAGCAGCTCCCACGGGGGATCCCCCACCGGGGAGCTGTTTTTT
-	TRBD1	TRBJ2-7	TRBV6-6	CASSYGTEAYEQYF	TGTGCCAGCAGTTACGGGACAGAGGCCTACGAGCAGTACTTC
-	-	TRBJ2-1	TRBV13	CASSSRFLDSRLGGGRLAYNEQFF	TGTGCCAGCAGCTCACGATTCTTAGACAGCCGCCTTGGGGGCGGGAGACTGGCCTACAATGAGCAGTTCTTC
-	TRBD1	TRBJ1-3	TRBV9	CASSVERGPGNTIYF	TGTGCCAGCAGCGTAGAAAGGGGGCCTGGAAACACCATATATTTT
-	-	TRBJ2-7	TRBV4-1	CASSQVSSGDLTYEQYF	TGCGCCAGCAGCCAAGTTTCTTCAGGGGACCTCACCTACGAGCAGTACTTC
-	TRBD2	TRBJ2-1	TRBV19	CASSIEASGYNEQFF	TGTGCCAGTAGTATCGAGGCTAGCGGTTACAATGAGCAGTTCTTC
-	TRBD2	TRBJ2-7	TRBV27	CASSPLARGTYEQYF	TGTGCCAGCAGCCCCCTAGCGCGGGGGACCTACGAGCAGTACTTC
-	TRBD1	TRBJ2-7	TRBV11-2	CASSPGQGLYSYEQYF	TGTGCCAGCAGTCCCGGACAGGGTCTATACTCCTACGAGCAGTACTTC